The 32 T cell receptor beta chains below come from one sample, sequenced in a study of control samples from healthy donors and cancer patients. TCRdb's copy holds only in-frame clones and misses some; the assay was immunoSEQ multiplex PCR. Of more than 120,000 clones detected, about nine tenths appear once; the ten largest clones hold roughly 3.2%. Sequencing was done on a sample of blood. The receptors stem from a man younger than 45 in good health.

The CDR3 DNA reads as TGTGCCAGCTCACCACTTCCGGGACAGGGGCTTAACACTGAAGCTTTCTTT. Encoded protein: CASSPLPGQGLNTEAFF. This chain uses TRBV18 with TRBJ1-1; TRBD1 agrees at 10 bases. Germline CDR1 and CDR2: KGHSH and LQKENI. This CDR3 contains 17 residues. The ends lost 1 base at V and 2 bases at J; junction bases unmatched: 7.

The chain joins TRBV11-2 to TRBJ1-6, with D possibly matching TRBD1 (6 bases). V was pared by 1 base and J by 6 bases, with 13 bases between. The CDR3 contains 16 residues. Germline V gene sequence: CDR1 SGHAT, CDR2 FQNNGV. CDR3 sequence reads: CASSLGGGTRNSPLHF. The CDR3 DNA sequence: TGTGCCAGCAGCTTAGGCGGGGGGACACGTAATTCACCCCTCCACTTT.

The chain uses TRBV1 and TRBJ2-2; no check of the table's D call, TRBD1, against the DNA was made. TRBV1 is tagged as a pseudogene. The CDR3 totals 20 residues. The CDR3 loop reads CTSSQDRGTGIWLVTGELFF. The CDR3 region has the DNA TGCACCAGCAGCCAAGATCGAGGGACAGGTATATGGTTGGTGACCGGGGAGCTGTTTTTT.

The chain carries TRBV10-3 and TRBJ2-7; 11 bases map to TRBD1. V was clipped by 6 bases and J by 6 bases; unmatched bases: 1. The CDR3 has 12 amino acids. Germline V gene sequence: CDR1 ENHRY, CDR2 SYGVKD. The CDR3 sequence: CAIRGTGGEQYF. DNA of the CDR3: TGTGCCATCAGGGGGACAGGGGGCGAGCAGTACTTC.

This rearrangement joins TRBV19 to TRBJ1-1; no clear D. Germline loops: CDR1 LNHDA, CDR2 SQIVND (reference sequence). This CDR3 has 15 residues. V dropped 4 bases and J dropped 0 bases, with 12 bases sitting between them. The CDR3 region has the DNA TGTGCCAGTAGTAACCACCCAGCAATGAACACTGAAGCTTTCTTT. Translated: CASSNHPAMNTEAFF.

The V call is TRBV9, the J call TRBJ2-1; D gene ambiguous. CDR3 length equals 16 residues. Germline-derived CDR1 and CDR2 are SGDLS and YYNGEE. V dropped 3 bases and J dropped 6 bases, with 19 bases sitting between them. The CDR3 loop is CASSAHVGNSVNEQFF. The CDR3 DNA reads as TGTGCCAGCAGCGCCCACGTGGGGAACAGCGTCAATGAGCAGTTCTTC.

The CDR3 nucleotides read TGTGCCAGCATGCACGGAAGGGGGGGTTCCTACAATGAGCAGTTCTTC. Amino acid sequence: CASMHGRGGSYNEQFF. This chain connects TRBV25-1 to TRBJ2-1; maybe TRBD2 (7 bases). The CDR3 loop spans 16 amino acids. Looked up from germline, CDR1 is MGHDK and CDR2 is SYGVNS. The V end was cut by 7 bases, the J end by 1 base, with 17 bases between. Supplemented by reference TRBV25-1 and TRBJ2-1, the full variable domain reads EADIYQTPRYLVIGTGKKITLECSQTMGHDKMYWYQQDPGMELHLIHYSYGVNSTEKGDLSSESTVSRIRTEHFPLTLESARPSHTSQYLCASMHGRGGSYNEQFFGPGTRLTVL.

This chain links TRBV6-1 with TRBJ2-1; TRBD2 matches at 13 bases. The J segment lost 7 bases and the V segment lost 4 bases, leaving 7 bases of the junction unmatched. CDR3 length: 16 residues. Germline V CDR1 and CDR2: MNHNS, SASEGT. The CDR3 protein is CASSAGLAGDQNEQFF. CDR3 bases: TGTGCCAGCAGTGCCGGACTAGCGGGGGACCAAAATGAGCAGTTCTTC.

The chain recombines TRBV30 with TRBJ1-3; D is undetermined. The CDR3 spans 13 residues. The germline V gene has CDR1 GTSNPN and CDR2 SVGIG (reference sequence). The ends were cut back, 4 bases at V and 0 bases at J, with 7 bases in the middle. The CDR3 region is CAWMPGSGNTIYF. CDR3 sequence (DNA): TGTGCCTGGATGCCAGGCTCTGGAAACACCATATATTTT.

This chain uses TRBV7-9 with TRBJ1-6; D may be TRBD1 (6 bases). V gave up 5 bases and J gave up 10 bases, with 18 bases separating them. CDR3 length equals 15 residues. Germline-derived CDR1 and CDR2 are SEHNR and FQNEAQ (reference sequence). In DNA, the CDR3 is TGTGCCAGCAGCGCCACAGGGAGCTTAGGCTCACCCCTCCACTTT. Protein product: CASSATGSLGSPLHF.

The chain is built from TRBV28 and TRBJ2-7; D gene uncertain. The V end was cut by 5 bases, the J end by 0 bases, with 8 bases between. Germline V gene lookup returns CDR1 MDHEN and CDR2 SYDVKM. The CDR3 has 13 residues. CDR3 in DNA: TGTGCCAGCAGTCCACCCCTCTCCTACGAGCAGTACTTC. Translated, it gives CASSPPLSYEQYF.

The chain is built from TRBV14 and TRBJ1-6; D is ambiguous. Germline V gene sequence: CDR1 SGHDN, CDR2 FVKESK. The CDR3 totals 12 residues. Trimming stripped 1 base from V and 9 bases from J, with 4 bases between. CDR3: CASSQVSSPLHF. CDR3 nucleotides: TGTGCCAGCAGCCAAGTATCTTCACCCCTCCACTTT.

V is TRBV5-1 and J is TRBJ2-2; D unresolved. Germline V gives CDR1 SGHRS, CDR2 YFSETQ. The CDR3 contains 15 residues. V was shortened by 0 bases and J by 1 base, with 7 bases between the two germline ends. CDR3 sequence: CASSLVRRNTGELFF. The CDR3 region has the DNA TGCGCCAGCAGCTTGGTGAGACGGAACACCGGGGAGCTGTTTTTT.

The genes are TRBV12-3 or TRBV12-4 and TRBJ2-1; 8 bases agree with TRBD2. V was pared by 3 bases and J by 9 bases, with 4 bases of the junction left unmatched. The CDR3 totals 13 residues. The CDR3 nucleotides are TGTGCCAGCAGTTTTCCGGGGGGGTTTGAGCAGTTCTTC. It translates to CASSFPGGFEQFF.

The table lists this clone with a few counts. This chain joins TRBV5-6 and TRBJ1-2, with no clear D. Trimming stripped 0 bases from V and 4 bases from J, with 7 bases between. The CDR3 consists of 13 residues. Per germline, CDR1 SGHDT and CDR2 YYEEEE. The CDR3 here is CASSLGGSYGYTF. In DNA form, the CDR3 reads TGTGCCAGCAGCTTGGGAGGCAGCTATGGCTACACCTTC.

This chain connects TRBV28 to TRBJ1-2; D perhaps matches TRBD1 (6 bases). This CDR3 is 14 amino acids long. V was trimmed by 9 bases and J by 5 bases, leaving 19 bases between them. CDR1 is MDHEN and CDR2 is SYDVKM in the germline V gene. The CDR3 sequence is CASGTGQWVYGYTF. DNA of the CDR3: TGTGCCAGTGGGACCGGACAGTGGGTTTATGGCTACACCTTC.

The chain employs TRBV7-3 and TRBJ2-2, with 10 positions matching TRBD2. This CDR3 has 15 amino acids. Germline loops: CDR1 SGHTA, CDR2 FQGTGA. Losses at the gene ends were 5 bases for V and 4 bases for J; bases not matched to a gene: 4. The CDR3 loop reads CASSQTSGPTGELFF. The CDR3 coding sequence is TGTGCCAGCAGCCAGACTAGCGGGCCCACCGGGGAGCTGTTTTTT. Based on the CDR3 plus reference TRBV7-3 and TRBJ2-2, the full variable domain is GAGVSQTPSNKVTEKGKYVELRCDPISGHTALYWYRQSLGQGPEFLIYFQGTGAADDSGLPNDRFFAVRPEGSVSTLKIQRTERGDSAVYLCASSQTSGPTGELFFGEGSRLTVL.

The V gene is TRBV7-9, the J gene TRBJ1-2, with TRBD1 matching 8 bases. Germline-derived CDR1 and CDR2 are SEHNR and FQNEAQ (reference sequence). The CDR3 loop spans 15 amino acids. After removal of 5 bases from V and 1 base from J, the junction contained 6 bases not matched to a gene. The CDR3 reads CASSPTGVGNYGYTF. The CDR3 nucleotides read TGTGCCAGCAGCCCGACAGGGGTGGGTAACTATGGCTACACCTTC.

The chain carries TRBV25-1 and TRBJ1-2, with D unclear. The V gene's germline CDR1 is MGHDK and CDR2 SYGVNS. The CDR3 runs to 14 residues. Trimming removed 2 bases from V and 8 bases from J, with 15 bases in between. The CDR3 bases are TGTGCCAGCAGTGAAGGCCTAGGCCTAACCGGCTACACCTTC. Its protein product is CASSEGLGLTGYTF.

The V and J genes are TRBV12-5 and TRBJ2-2, with no clear D. This CDR3 is 14 amino acids long. V was cut by 0 bases and J by 5 bases, with 7 bases left in between. Germline-derived CDR1 and CDR2 are LGHNT and FRNRAP. The CDR3 spells CASGLVLGTGELFF. CDR3 coding DNA: TGTGCTAGTGGTTTGGTACTGGGGACCGGGGAGCTGTTTTTT.

J is TRBJ2-1 and V is TRBV5-1; perhaps TRBD2 as D (6 bases). This CDR3 contains 15 residues. V was clipped by 2 bases and J by 4 bases, with 13 bases between them. CDR1 is SGHRS and CDR2 is YFSETQ in the germline V gene. CDR3 bases: TGCGCCAGCAGCTTTCAGATAGCGGAGTACAATGAGCAGTTCTTC. As protein: CASSFQIAEYNEQFF.

The table lists this clone with a count of one. The chain links TRBV6-2 or TRBV6-3 to TRBJ1-1, with no clear D. The germline gives CDR1 MNHEY, CDR2 SVGEGT. The length of the CDR3 is 14 residues. V lost 0 bases and J 0 bases, leaving 5 bases between the germline ends. The CDR3 loop is CASSYSYVNTEAFF. The CDR3 DNA follows: TGTGCCAGCAGTTACTCCTACGTGAACACTGAAGCTTTCTTT.

This chain links TRBV25-1 with TRBJ2-1; TRBD2 might be the D (6 bases). The ends were cut back, 3 bases at V and 7 bases at J, with 13 bases in the middle. From germline, CDR1 is MGHDK and CDR2 SYGVNS. CDR3 length: 14 residues. DNA of the CDR3: TGTGCCAGCAGTGACTCCGTCGGAGGGAATGAGCAGTTCTTC. Encoded protein: CASSDSVGGNEQFF.

V and J are TRBV25-1 and TRBJ2-1, with D perhaps matching TRBD2 (6 bases). CDR3 size: 16 residues. V was shortened by 6 bases and J by 2 bases, with 17 bases between the two germline ends. CDR1 and CDR2 (germline): MGHDK, SYGVNS. The CDR3 here is CASRPRGGETYNEQFF. In DNA form, the CDR3 reads TGTGCCAGCAGACCCCGGGGCGGGGAGACCTACAATGAGCAGTTCTTC.

The CDR3 coding sequence is TGTGCCAGCAGCTTGGAATACAGGAGGGACCTCAATGAGCAGTTCTTC. This sequence encodes CASSLEYRRDLNEQFF. The genes are TRBV5-6 and TRBJ2-1; D may be TRBD2 (6 bases). The CDR3 is 16 residues long. Germline assignment: CDR1 SGHDT and CDR2 YYEEEE. Trimming left V 0 bases short and J 6 bases short, with 16 bases between.

This chain links TRBV15 with TRBJ2-2, with TRBD2 as a possible D gene (5 bases). Trimming took off 5 bases at V and 0 bases at J, with 10 bases between the two ends. This CDR3 comprises 15 residues. Germline-derived CDR1 and CDR2 are LNHNV and YYDKDF (reference sequence). CDR3 protein: CATSVRGANTGELFF. The CDR3, as DNA: TGTGCCACCAGCGTTCGGGGAGCGAACACCGGGGAGCTGTTTTTT.

This clone was seen more than once but under ten times. The V call is TRBV27, the J call TRBJ2-6; D is undetermined. Trimming removed 7 bases at V and 0 bases at J, with 4 bases between. In germline, CDR1 is MNHEY, CDR2 SMNVEV (reference sequence). This CDR3 comprises 13 residues. As DNA, the CDR3 is TGTGCCAGCACCTCCTCTGGGGCCAACGTCCTGACTTTC. Amino acid sequence: CASTSSGANVLTF.

The chain is built from TRBV5-4 and TRBJ1-1, with 8 bases that match TRBD1. The trim removed 5 bases at V and 1 base at J, leaving 7 bases unmatched. The CDR3 sequence is 15 residues long. Germline CDR1 and CDR2: SGHNT and YYREEE (reference sequence). Here the CDR3 DNA reads TGTGCCAGCAGGTCCGGGACAGGATCGAACACTGAAGCTTTCTTT. This codes for CASRSGTGSNTEAFF.

The chain uses TRBV6-2 or TRBV6-3 and TRBJ1-5; the D is unclear. Germline CDR1 is MNHEY and CDR2 is SVGEGT. With 2 bases removed from V and 1 base from J, the gap between germline ends came to 6 bases. The CDR3 runs 14 residues. The CDR3 DNA reads as TGTGCCAGCAGTTACCCGACAAGCAATCAGCCCCAGCATTTT. Its protein product is CASSYPTSNQPQHF.

The chain is built from TRBV18 and TRBJ1-5; TRBD1 matches at 10 bases. CDR1 and CDR2 from the germline V gene are KGHSH and LQKENI. V lost 5 bases, J lost 0 bases, and 10 bases stayed unmatched. This CDR3 contains 18 residues. CDR3 amino acids: CASSERTGGGLSNQPQHF. DNA for the CDR3: TGTGCCAGCTCAGAACGGACAGGGGGGGGCCTTAGCAATCAGCCCCAGCATTTT.

This clone was seen only once. This chain connects TRBV7-3 to TRBJ2-7; 7 nucleotides line up with TRBD2. CDR1 SGHTA and CDR2 FQGTGA come from the germline V gene. With 1 base clipped from V and 0 bases from J, the junction kept 6 bases outside the gene matches. The CDR3 is 16 residues long. CDR3 amino acids: CASSLSPAGSSYEQYF. The CDR3 coding sequence is TGTGCCAGCAGCTTAAGCCCAGCGGGGAGCTCCTACGAGCAGTACTTC.

The CDR3 DNA reads TGTGCCAGCAGTGACCGGACAGGGGGGAACACTGAAGCTTTCTTT. Amino acids: CASSDRTGGNTEAFF. V is TRBV6-1 and J is TRBJ1-1, with 10 bases lining up with TRBD1. Trimming took 3 bases from V and 1 from J; bases not matched to a gene: 2. This CDR3 has 15 residues. Germline CDR1 is MNHNS and CDR2 is SASEGT.